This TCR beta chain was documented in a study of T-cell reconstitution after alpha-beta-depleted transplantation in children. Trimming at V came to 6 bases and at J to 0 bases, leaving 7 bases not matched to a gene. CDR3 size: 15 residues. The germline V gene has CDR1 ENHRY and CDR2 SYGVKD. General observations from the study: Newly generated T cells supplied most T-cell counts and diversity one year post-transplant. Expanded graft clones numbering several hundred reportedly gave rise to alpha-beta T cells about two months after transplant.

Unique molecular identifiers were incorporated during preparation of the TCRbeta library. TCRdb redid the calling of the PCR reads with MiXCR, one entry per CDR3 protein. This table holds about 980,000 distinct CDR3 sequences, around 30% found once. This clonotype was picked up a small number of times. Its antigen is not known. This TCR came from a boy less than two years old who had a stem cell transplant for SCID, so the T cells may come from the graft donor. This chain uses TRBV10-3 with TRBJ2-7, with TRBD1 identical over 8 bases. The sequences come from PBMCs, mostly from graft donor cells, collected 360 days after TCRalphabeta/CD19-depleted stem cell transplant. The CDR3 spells CAIRKGQAYSYEQYF. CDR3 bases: TGTGCCATCAGGAAGGGACAGGCCTACTCCTACGAGCAGTACTTC.